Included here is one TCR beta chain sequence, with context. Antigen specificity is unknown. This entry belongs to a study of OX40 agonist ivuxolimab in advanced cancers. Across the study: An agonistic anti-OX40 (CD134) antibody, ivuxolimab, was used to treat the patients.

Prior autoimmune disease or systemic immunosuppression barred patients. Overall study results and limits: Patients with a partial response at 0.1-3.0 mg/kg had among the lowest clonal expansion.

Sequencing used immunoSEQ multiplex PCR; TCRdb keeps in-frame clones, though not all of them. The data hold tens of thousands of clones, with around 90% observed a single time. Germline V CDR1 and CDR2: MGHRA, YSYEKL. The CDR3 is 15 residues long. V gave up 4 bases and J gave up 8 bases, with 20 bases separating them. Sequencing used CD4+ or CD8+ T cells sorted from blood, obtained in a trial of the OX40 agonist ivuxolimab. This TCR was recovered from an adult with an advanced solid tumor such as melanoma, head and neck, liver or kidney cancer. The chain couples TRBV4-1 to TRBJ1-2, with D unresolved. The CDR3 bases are TGCGCCAGCAGCCGACCGGACGGCCCTATGGGCGGCTACACCTTC. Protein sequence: CASSRPDGPMGGYTF.